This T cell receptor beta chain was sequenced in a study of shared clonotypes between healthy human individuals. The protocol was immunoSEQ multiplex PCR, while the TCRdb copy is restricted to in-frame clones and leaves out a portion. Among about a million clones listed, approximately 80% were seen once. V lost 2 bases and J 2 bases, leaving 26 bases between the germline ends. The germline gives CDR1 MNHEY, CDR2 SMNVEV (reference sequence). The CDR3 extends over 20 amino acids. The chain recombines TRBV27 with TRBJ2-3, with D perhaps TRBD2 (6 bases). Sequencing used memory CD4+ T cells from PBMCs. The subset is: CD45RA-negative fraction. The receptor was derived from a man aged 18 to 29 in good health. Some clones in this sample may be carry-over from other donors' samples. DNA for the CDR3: TGTGCCAGCAGTTTAGGGGAGGTCAGGATTTCGTTAGGGGTCACAGATACGCAGTATTTT. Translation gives CASSLGEVRISLGVTDTQYF.